This TCR beta chain was recorded in a study of cytomegalovirus exposure and HLA in healthy donors listed by TCRdb under 2017. With regard to the full study: In an earlier analysis of roughly 500 of the donors, less than 350 Gb of sequence data and 117 million unique TCR beta sequences from roughly 180 million T cells were reported. Several DR-DQ haplotypes were treated as single units for association and clustering because of strong linkage in the cohort. In a later analysis, previously published TCR beta repertoires from hundreds of donors were re-analyzed and high-resolution HLA genotyping was added so that TCR occurrence patterns could be studied. The study combined high-throughput TCR immunosequencing, statistical association of individual TCRs with disease status, and machine learning to predict cytomegalovirus infection status. A later genetic analysis took genome-wide SNP genotypes for about 60% of the roughly 670 donors and used that subset as a discovery cohort. In an earlier analysis of roughly 580 of the donors, high-throughput TCR beta sequencing was used to judge whether each TCR beta V gene segment behaved as functional or pseudogenic. Rather than drawing on any new phenotypic data, the later analysis identified candidate immune exposures from TCR beta sequences and the way those sequences occurred across donors. Of the roughly 400 genotyped donors, about 80% fell in the genetic ancestry cluster associated with self-reported Caucasian donors. Across roughly 420 genotyped donors of the cohort, an average of about 200,000 unique TCR beta nucleotide sequences per donor were sequenced, and roughly a sixth of those sequences were non-productive. Class I and class II HLA loci were covered by the typing at four-digit resolution. All discovery cohort repertoires had been generated on a single sequencing platform. An early release that covered some 630 HLA-typed donors contained around 330 gigabases of sequencing data and 65 million to 100 million unique TCR sequences. Donor age, sex, ethnicity and CMV serostatus were compiled alongside the repertoire data. Typing coverage varied by locus: roughly 629-640 donors for A, B, C, DRB1 and DQB1; roughly 520 for DQA1; about 600 for DPA1; under 490 for DPB1. The study aimed to test whether signatures of past pathogen exposure could be identified by cataloging public T cell receptors. The study profiled the T cell repertoires of about 640 subjects by immunosequencing and related them to cytomegalovirus serostatus. Along with the approximately 600-subject first cohort, a separate validation cohort of roughly 110 different subjects was used.

Results the study describes overall, beyond this receptor: This cohort had only TCR beta chains sequenced, and the lack of alpha or paired-chain data limited which features could be detected. Immune exposure information for the cohort was limited to CMV serostatus. Assigning TCR associations to individual alleles was difficult when HLA alleles, especially DR and DQ, strongly co-occurred. In a later analysis, the rate of TCR association differed among HLA loci, with DRB1 alleles having the most associated TCRs and HLA-C alleles having the fewest. Compared with the roughly 600-donor mean, donors in an Asian-associated ancestry cluster had fewer N-insertions in productive TCRs, according to a later genetic analysis. Roughly 15 rarely observed V segments, including chromosome 9 orphons, were excluded from the earlier analysis of about 610 of the donors because counts were too low. The presence/absence analyses assumed that sequencing depth was roughly uniform across donors, and that assumption may not be true. In vitro tests confirmed that a few of the cytomegalovirus-associated TCR beta chains recognize cytomegalovirus antigens. A further reported finding was that TCR beta sequences accurately predicted the HLA-A and HLA-B alleles for most subjects in the first cohort. Compared with equally common non-associated chains, HLA-associated TCR beta chains in a later analysis were more clonally expanded and had lower generation probabilities. In an earlier analysis of 587 of the donors, most TCR beta V segments appeared in productive rearrangements about 87% or about 30% of the time, broadly matching IMGT annotations. The study listed 150 to 200 TCR beta chains as associated with cytomegalovirus. In both the original and validation cohorts, the classifier was reported to diagnose cytomegalovirus status with high specificity and sensitivity. V-gene and J-gene trimming of TCR beta chains was associated with a missense DCLRE1C variant in a later genetic analysis, and the association was replicated in an independent cohort. At a false discovery rate of 0.05, a later analysis linked 16,951 TCR beta sequences to specific HLA alleles. Most TCR sequences were observed very rarely across donors, whereas some public TCRs were present in many individuals. Because some donors lacked HLA typing at each locus, the association tests relied only on the typed subset. Several of the top co-occurrence clusters appeared to be linked to parvovirus B19, influenza, CMV and Epstein-Barr virus, according to a later analysis. The authors suggested that the approach could potentially be generalized to other disease states and immunological phenotypes. Some IMGT-functional V segments, including TRBV6-2 and TRBV6-3, could not be distinguished by the 87-base-pair reads and were therefore excluded. A group of highly shared sequence variants was considered likely to be a technical artifact of the sequencing pipeline. In a later analysis, most CMV-associated TCR beta chains were found to appear HLA-restricted, with HLA associations seemingly driven largely by CMV exposure. Linkage disequilibrium might explain the correlated functional status among segregating V segments, but an unknown experimental factor could not be excluded.

Points on this clone: Its antigen is still unknown. Base qualities were left out, and no much larger clone turns up one base away.

The cohort consisted of 600 or so healthy bone marrow donors. At the time of sampling, all cohort members were nominally healthy, though unrecorded immune exposures were likely present. The donor tested CMV seropositive, placing the donor among the 290 or so seropositive members of the cohort. Every donor gave a peripheral blood sample, and the peripheral blood mononuclear cells from that sample were used for TCR beta sequencing. The Qiagen DNeasy Blood Extraction Kit was used to extract genomic DNA from the blood cell samples. The library was generated by the immunoSEQ multiplex PCR assay. The multiplex PCR relied on a mix of 60 forward primers for TCR Vbeta segments and 13 reverse primers for TCR Jbeta segments. The CDR3 region of rearranged TCR beta genes was amplified from genomic DNA with a multiplex PCR assay. On the Illumina HiSeq System, the amplified TCR beta libraries were sequenced as 87-base-pair reads. For the original study's pipeline: A later analysis counted approximately 74 million unique TCR beta chains across the 550 to 700 repertoires, and around 9.9 million of these chains were shared by at least two donors. Raw reads were error-corrected and collapsed into unique sequences with a nearest-neighbor algorithm that merged closely related sequences to remove PCR and sequencing errors. Alignment of CDR3 sequences to IMGT reference sequences was used to assign V, D and J gene segments. For a sequence to be retained, at least a six-nucleotide match to both a V gene segment and a J gene segment was required. Rearrangements were classified as productive when the CDR3 lacked stop codons and remained in frame with V and J, and all other rearrangements were classified as non-productive. Following IMGT convention, CDR3 was defined as the stretch from the second conserved V-encoded cysteine to the conserved J-encoded phenylalanine. Sequences without an unambiguous match to a single V gene segment were excluded from the earlier analysis of a few hundred of the donors. An earlier analysis of 587 of the donors called V segments functional above 56.7% productive rearrangements and segregating when the between-donor standard deviation exceeded 5%. A statistical classification framework was developed to diagnose cytomegalovirus status using the catalog of TCR beta chain sequences. In a later analysis, TCR nucleotide sequences were compared against IMGT/GENE-DB human TR gene sequences so that V and J genes could be assigned. Using the TCRdist pipeline, a later analysis assigned CDR3 sequences along with most-parsimonious VDJ recombination scenarios. In a later analysis, each TCR beta chain was defined by its CDR3 amino acid sequence together with its V-gene family, and reads lacking a unique V-gene family were excluded. As a way to deal with suspected cross-contamination and a sequencing artifact, a later analysis dropped nearly 600 nucleotide sequences that were highly shared and had low generation probability. In a later analysis, a clonal expansion index for each public chain was calculated from normalized within-repertoire ranks of inferred template counts. Generation probabilities in a later analysis came from a VDJ recombination model fitted to out-of-frame rearrangements, and those results were checked against IGoR. In a later analysis, hypergeometric tests were used to score TCR-TCR, TCR-HLA and TCR-CMV co-occurrence, with a repertoire-size bias correction applied to TCR pairs. To estimate false discovery rates, a later analysis permuted the HLA or CMV assignments 20 times. In a later analysis, co-occurring TCRs were grouped using DBSCAN, with TCRdist sequence similarity added in when clustering inside HLA-allele-positive subsets. Repertoires with fewer than 30,000 or more than 120,000 public chains, plus five repertoires with anomalous nucleotide sharing, were excluded from co-occurrence clustering. Here the immuneACCESS table is served through TCRdb, limited to in-frame sequences with V and J called. Missing clones are a known gap in these copies; in checked studies unresolved V genes cover under half, and the rest lacks a known reason. V, J and clone size derive from that table, while D and trimming were established from the DNA sequence. The sample contains some 150,000 clones, 80% of them found a single time. The ten largest clones represent roughly 10% of the sample.

The CDR3, from cysteine to phenylalanine, totals 14 residues. The kept DNA is CDR3 alone, 42 bases in frame from the first base. The germline V gene supplies CDR1 SQVTM and CDR2 ANQGSEA. The V and J genes are TRBV29-1 and TRBJ2-5, with TRBD1 identical over 7 junction bases. The tail of the sequence fits TRBJ2-7 better, so the J call may be wrong. Material for sequencing was PBMCs. The TCR was taken from a man younger than 35 in good health and CMV-seropositive. The sequence in DNA is TGCAGCGTTTCGCCGGGACAGCGGTCCTACGAGCAGTACTTC. It specifies CSVSPGQRSYEQYF.